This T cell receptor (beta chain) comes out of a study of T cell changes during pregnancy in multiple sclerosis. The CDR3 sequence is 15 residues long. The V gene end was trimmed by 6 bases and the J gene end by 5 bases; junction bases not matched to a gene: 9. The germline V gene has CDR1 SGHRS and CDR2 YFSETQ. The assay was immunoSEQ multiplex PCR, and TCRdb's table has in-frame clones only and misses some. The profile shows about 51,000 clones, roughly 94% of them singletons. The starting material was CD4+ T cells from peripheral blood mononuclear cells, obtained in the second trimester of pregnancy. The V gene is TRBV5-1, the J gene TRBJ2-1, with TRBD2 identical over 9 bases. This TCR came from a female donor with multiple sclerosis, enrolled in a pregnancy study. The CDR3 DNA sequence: TGCGCCAGCACCCGGCGCGGGGGGGCCCACAATGAGCAGTTCTTC. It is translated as CASTRRGGAHNEQFF.